A single sample is the source of the 27 T cell receptor beta chains below, sequenced in a study of shared clonotypes between healthy human individuals. Only in-frame clones appear in the TCRdb table, and some are missing; sequencing was by immunoSEQ multiplex PCR. The repertoire holds 800,000 to 1,200,000 clones, with 78% as singletons. Material for sequencing was memory CD4+ T cells from PBMCs. Subset of the sample: CD45RA-negative fraction. The source is a man aged 18 to 29 in good health. Some clones in this sample may be carry-over from other donors' samples.

The sample holds a few counts of this clone. The genes are TRBV5-4 and TRBJ2-2; D is unclear. CDR3 length: 13 amino acids. Trimming shortened V by 3 bases and J by 0 bases, and 3 bases separated the two germline ends. In germline, CDR1 is SGHNT, CDR2 YYREEE (reference sequence). CDR3 loop: CASSSANTGELFF. CDR3 nucleotide sequence: TGTGCCAGCAGCTCAGCGAACACCGGGGAGCTGTTTTTT.

The chain is built from TRBV28 and TRBJ2-6; the match to TRBD1 covers 8 bases. The CDR3 consists of 17 residues. Germline V CDR1 and CDR2: MDHEN, SYDVKM. V lost 7 bases, J lost 3 bases, and 11 bases stayed unmatched. The CDR3 DNA is TGTGCCAGCATACCGGGACAGGTGATCTTTGGGGCCAACGTCCTGACTTTC. Protein sequence: CASIPGQVIFGANVLTF. Full variable domain (remainder filled in from reference TRBV28 and TRBJ2-6): DVKVTQSSRYLVKRTGEKVFLECVQDMDHENMFWYRQDPGLGLRLIYFSYDVKMKEKGDIPEGYSVSREKKERFSLILESASTNQTSMYLCASIPGQVIFGANVLTFGAGSRLTVL.

The chain recombines TRBV19 with TRBJ1-5, with TRBD1 as a possible D gene (6 bases). The germline CDR1 and CDR2 sequences are LNHDA and SQIVND (reference sequence). V was trimmed by 7 bases and J by 4 bases, leaving 8 bases between them. This CDR3 contains 12 residues. The CDR3 reads CASTQGNQPQHF. CDR3 DNA: TGTGCCAGTACCCAGGGGAATCAGCCCCAGCATTTT.

This rearrangement joins TRBV28 to TRBJ2-3; D is perhaps TRBD2 (5 bases). The germline CDR1 and CDR2 sequences are MDHEN and SYDVKM. This CDR3 comprises 15 residues. V shed 5 bases and J shed 5 bases, with 17 bases lying between them. The DNA of the CDR3 is TGTGCCAGCAGTACACGGACGAGCGGTGGAGATACGCAGTATTTT. Translated, it gives CASSTRTSGGDTQYF.

As for this clone: Other DNA sequences within the sample encode an identical CDR3. V and J are TRBV2 and TRBJ1-5; TRBD1 is a possible D gene (5 bases). The CDR3 is 12 amino acids. Germline V gene data show CDR1 as SNHLY and CDR2 as FYNNEI. Deletions cut 2 bases from V and 6 bases from J, with 5 bases between. CDR3 amino acids: CASSEQGQPQHF. CDR3 nucleotides: TGTGCCAGCAGTGAACAGGGTCAGCCCCAGCATTTT.

The chain recombines TRBV27 with TRBJ2-3; 10 bases align to TRBD2. Trimming cost V 0 bases and J 0 bases; bases outside gene matches: 18. The CDR3 runs to 22 residues. Looked up from germline, CDR1 is MNHEY and CDR2 is SMNVEV (reference sequence). CDR3 sequence reads: CASSLSGSKGLAAYLSTDTQYF. The DNA for the CDR3 is TGTGCCAGCAGTTTATCGGGGTCCAAAGGACTAGCGGCTTACCTTAGCACAGATACGCAGTATTTT.

Comment on this clone: It may be a read error: a sequence one base away is much more abundant. The chain couples TRBV4-1 to TRBJ1-1; 8 bases are a match to TRBD1. The germline gives CDR1 MGHRA, CDR2 YSYEKL. CDR3 length: 15 amino acids. The junction had 9 bases not matched to a gene; V was cut back by 5 bases and J by 4 bases. CDR3 nucleotides: TGCGCCAGCAGCGCGCCACAGGGGGGAGGCACTGAAGCTTTCTTT. It translates to CASSAPQGGGTEAFF.

This clone has only one observation. This rearrangement joins TRBV19 to TRBJ2-1; a possible D gene is TRBD1 (5 bases). Trimming removed 9 bases at V and 2 bases at J, with 11 bases between. The CDR3 runs 13 residues. Germline V CDR1 and CDR2: LNHDA, SQIVND (reference sequence). The CDR3 sequence: CASRQNTYNEQFF. The CDR3 nucleotides are TGTGCCAGCCGACAGAATACCTACAATGAGCAGTTCTTC.

The chain employs TRBV2 and TRBJ2-3; 11 positions match TRBD1. There are 15 residues in the CDR3. Unmatched junction bases numbered 4, after V lost 6 bases and J lost 2 bases. Germline V lookup: CDR1 SNHLY, CDR2 FYNNEI. The CDR3: CASRGGQGDTDTQYF. DNA of the CDR3: TGTGCCAGCAGGGGGGGACAGGGGGACACAGATACGCAGTATTTT. Using reference TRBV2 and TRBJ2-3 for the parts outside the CDR3, the full variable domain is EPEVTQTPSHQVTQMGQEVILRCVPISNHLYFYWYRQILGQKVEFLVSFYNNEISEKSEIFDDQFSVERPDGSNFTLKIRSTKLEDSAMYFCASRGGQGDTDTQYFGPGTRLTVL.

J is TRBJ2-2 and V is TRBV28, with a weak D call TRBD1 (5 bases). The CDR3 has 13 amino acids. Germline CDR1 MDHEN, CDR2 SYDVKM. CDR3 loop: CATAGIHTGELFF. The DNA for the CDR3 is TGTGCTACAGCAGGGATCCACACCGGGGAGCTGTTTTTT.

The rearrangement joins TRBV5-1 to TRBJ2-1, with 8 bases aligning to TRBD1. With V trimmed by 7 bases and J by 6 bases, 15 bases remained unmatched. Germline CDR1 is SGHRS and CDR2 is YFSETQ. CDR3 length equals 16 residues. The CDR3 DNA reads as TGCGCCAGCCACATCATGACGGCGGGACAGGCCAATGAGCAGTTCTTC. The encoded protein is CASHIMTAGQANEQFF.

About this clone: Different DNA sequences within this sample yield the same CDR3. CDR3 in amino acids: CASSHPLGEQFF. The CDR3 DNA is TGCGCCAGCAGCCACCCACTTGGTGAGCAGTTCTTC. The chain uses TRBV4-1 and TRBJ2-1, with D unresolved. The CDR3 length is 12 residues. Germline V CDR1 and CDR2: MGHRA, YSYEKL. Trimming left V 3 bases short and J 9 bases short, with 9 bases between.

The V call is TRBV4-2, the J call TRBJ1-1; 10 positions match TRBD1. This CDR3 spans 16 amino acids. J lost 2 bases, V lost 3 bases, and 6 bases had no gene match. Looked up from germline, CDR1 is LGHNA and CDR2 is YNFKEQ. CDR3 loop: CASSQGTGVYNTEAFF. DNA for the CDR3: TGTGCCAGCAGCCAGGGGACAGGGGTTTACAACACTGAAGCTTTCTTT.

J is TRBJ1-3 and V is TRBV5-5; D unclear. V gave up 6 bases and J gave up 2 bases, with 9 bases separating them. Per the germline V gene, CDR1 is SGHKS and CDR2 is YYEKEE (reference sequence). The CDR3 has 13 residues. CDR3 sequence (DNA): TGTGCCAGCACCCAGTTGGCTGGAAACACCATATATTTT. Protein product: CASTQLAGNTIYF.

This clone was observed a handful of times. The chain carries TRBV5-4 and TRBJ2-1; D uncertain. Germline CDR1 reads SGHNT; CDR2 reads YYREEE (reference sequence). The CDR3 is 15 residues long. V was clipped by 2 bases and J by 0 bases, with 9 bases between them. The CDR3 sequence is CASSFLQNSYNEQFF. The CDR3 DNA reads TGTGCCAGCAGCTTTCTACAGAACTCCTACAATGAGCAGTTCTTC.

The chain is built from TRBV10-3 and TRBJ1-5; D gene uncertain. The CDR3 has 12 amino acids. Trimming cost V 3 bases and J 7 bases, with 7 bases left between them. In germline, CDR1 is ENHRY, CDR2 SYGVKD. This chain's CDR3 is CAISDSEQPQHF. The CDR3 DNA reads as TGTGCCATCAGTGACTCTGAGCAGCCCCAGCATTTT.

This clone was detected a few times. The sample has other DNA sequences that encode this CDR3 too. This chain uses TRBV5-1 with TRBJ2-7; no clear D. V lost 0 bases and J lost 2, with 9 bases in between. The CDR3 spans 14 residues. Looked up from germline, CDR1 is SGHRS and CDR2 is YFSETQ. The CDR3 region has the DNA TGCGCCAGCAGCTTGGCCCCAGGCCCCTACGAGCAGTACTTC. It yields the protein CASSLAPGPYEQYF. The full variable domain, in which reference TRBV5-1 and TRBJ2-7 provide the parts outside the CDR3, is KAGVTQTPRYLIKTRGQQVTLSCSPISGHRSVSWYQQTPGQGLQFLFEYFSETQRNKGNFPGRFSGRQFSNSRSEMNVSTLELGDSALYLCASSLAPGPYEQYFGPGTRLTVT.

The chain carries TRBV25-1 and TRBJ1-1; the D gene is possibly TRBD1 (5 bases). Trimming shortened V by 3 bases and J by 8 bases, and 13 bases separated the two germline ends. Germline values: CDR1 MGHDK, CDR2 SYGVNS. The CDR3 length is 13 residues. In nucleotides, the CDR3 is TGTGCCAGCAGTGATGTGGGGAAGGGGGAAGCTTTCTTT. Protein product: CASSDVGKGEAFF. Full variable domain (remainder filled in from reference TRBV25-1 and TRBJ1-1): EADIYQTPRYLVIGTGKKITLECSQTMGHDKMYWYQQDPGMELHLIHYSYGVNSTEKGDLSSESTVSRIRTEHFPLTLESARPSHTSQYLCASSDVGKGEAFFGQGTRLTVV.

This clone was seen just once. The rearrangement uses TRBV18 and TRBJ2-1, with D unclear. Germline V CDR1 and CDR2: KGHSH, LQKENI. The CDR3 is 12 amino acids. V dropped 5 bases and J dropped 9 bases, with 11 bases sitting between them. The CDR3 here is CASSARPFEQFF. For the CDR3, the DNA is TGTGCCAGCTCAGCCAGACCCTTTGAGCAGTTCTTC. The complete variable domain, with remaining parts taken from reference TRBV18 and TRBJ2-1, reads NAGVMQNPRHLVRRRGQEARLRCSPMKGHSHVYWYRQLPEEGLKFMVYLQKENIIDESGMPKERFSAEFPKEGPSILRIQQVVRGDSAAYFCASSARPFEQFFGPGTRLTVL.

A word on this clone: Other nucleotide sequences from this sample produce the same CDR3. V is TRBV2 and J is TRBJ1-3; D uncertain. Germline V gene data show CDR1 as SNHLY and CDR2 as FYNNEI. V shed 2 bases and J shed 4 bases, with 12 bases lying between them. The CDR3 runs 15 residues. The CDR3 reads CASSEIPGAGNTIYF. DNA of the CDR3: TGTGCCAGCAGTGAAATACCAGGCGCGGGAAACACCATATATTTT.

For this clone: Possible read error: a much larger clone is one base away. The gene calls are TRBV6-5 and TRBJ2-3; TRBD2 matches 7 bases. The CDR3 has 14 amino acids. The germline CDR1 and CDR2 sequences are MNHEY and SVGAGI. The CDR3 DNA is TGTGCCAGCAGCAAAAGACTAGCCACAGGTACGCAGTATTTT. Translating it yields CASSKRLATGTQYF.

The genes are TRBV2 and TRBJ1-2; D is ambiguous. The CDR3 consists of 18 residues. CDR1 and CDR2 from the germline V gene are SNHLY and FYNNEI. V lost 1 base, J lost 0 bases, and 18 bases lay in between. CDR3 protein: CASSEVGRTAASNYGYTF. The DNA for the CDR3 is TGTGCCAGCAGTGAAGTGGGAAGGACGGCCGCATCTAACTATGGCTACACCTTC. Filled out from reference TRBV2 and TRBJ1-2, the complete variable domain reads EPEVTQTPSHQVTQMGQEVILRCVPISNHLYFYWYRQILGQKVEFLVSFYNNEISEKSEIFDDQFSVERPDGSNFTLKIRSTKLEDSAMYFCASSEVGRTAASNYGYTFGSGTRLTVV.

The rearrangement uses TRBV19 and TRBJ2-5; D is possibly TRBD1 (5 bases). The CDR3 is 11 residues long. CDR1 is LNHDA and CDR2 is SQIVND in the germline V gene (reference sequence). V dropped 6 bases and J dropped 5 bases, with 7 bases sitting between them. CDR3 sequence reads: CASSHRETQYF. In nucleotides, the CDR3 is TGTGCCAGTAGCCACAGGGAGACCCAGTACTTC.

This chain connects TRBV20-1 to TRBJ2-5; D unclear. Germline lookup yields CDR1 DFQATT and CDR2 SNEGSKA (reference sequence). V was trimmed by 8 bases and J by 1 base, leaving 8 bases between them. The CDR3 contains 11 residues. The CDR3, as DNA: TGCAGTCCCCCAAGCCAAGAGACCCAGTACTTC. This translates into CSPPSQETQYF.

The CDR3 loop reads CASRGPLTGTDTQYF. CDR3 DNA sequence: TGCGCCAGCAGGGGACCACTGACAGGGACGGATACGCAGTATTTT. The chain combines TRBV10-2 with TRBJ2-3; 7 bases are shared with TRBD1. The germline CDR1 and CDR2 sequences are WSHSY and SAAADI. This CDR3 spans 15 amino acids. With 6 bases clipped from V and 6 bases from J, the junction kept 12 bases outside the gene matches.

This chain links TRBV27 with TRBJ2-7; 14 nucleotides match TRBD2. V lost 6 bases to trimming and J lost 3 bases; unmatched junction nucleotides: 1. This CDR3 has 14 amino acids. Per germline, CDR1 MNHEY and CDR2 SMNVEV (reference sequence). The CDR3 loop is CASRTSGRGYEQYF. The DNA for the CDR3 is TGTGCCAGCAGGACTAGCGGGAGGGGCTACGAGCAGTACTTC.

CDR3 nucleotide sequence: TGTGCCAGCAGCCCGGGACACGGAGATACGCAGTATTTT. Translated, it gives CASSPGHGDTQYF. The chain uses TRBV7-2 and TRBJ2-3, with a weak D call TRBD1 (6 bases). The CDR3 loop spans 13 amino acids. V dropped 5 bases and J dropped 5 bases, with 11 bases sitting between them. CDR1 SGHTA and CDR2 FQGNSA come from the germline V gene.